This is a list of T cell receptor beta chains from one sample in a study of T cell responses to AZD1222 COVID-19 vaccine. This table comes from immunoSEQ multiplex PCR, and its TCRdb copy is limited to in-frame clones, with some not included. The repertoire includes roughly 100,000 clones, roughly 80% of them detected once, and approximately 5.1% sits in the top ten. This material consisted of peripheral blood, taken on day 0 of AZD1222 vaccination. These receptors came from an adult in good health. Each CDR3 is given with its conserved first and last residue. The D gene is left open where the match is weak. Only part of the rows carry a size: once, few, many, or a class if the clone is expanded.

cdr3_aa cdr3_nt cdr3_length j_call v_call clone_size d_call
CASRDRGYEQFF TGTGCCAGCAGGGACAGGGGATATGAGCAGTTCTTC 12 TRBJ2-1 TRBV2 NA TRBD1
CASGQGPTDTQYF TGTGCTAGTGGACAGGGACCCACAGATACGCAGTATTTT 13 TRBJ2-3 TRBV12-5 once NA
CASSRDRGLGEQYF TGCGCCAGCAGCCGGGACAGGGGATTAGGGGAGCAGTACTTC 14 TRBJ2-7 TRBV4-1 NA TRBD1
CASSLEAQGGQNEQFF TGTGCCAGCAGCTTAGAGGCTCAAGGGGGTCAGAATGAGCAGTTCTTC 16 TRBJ2-1 TRBV11-3 NA NA
CASSQAIGEGQQFEAFF TGCGCCAGCAGCCAAGCAATTGGCGAGGGACAGCAGTTTGAAGCTTTCTTT 17 TRBJ1-1 TRBV4-3 NA TRBD1
CASSLAGGRTDTQYF TGTGCCAGCAGCCTAGCGGGGGGCCGCACAGATACGCAGTATTTT 15 TRBJ2-3 TRBV7-2 NA TRBD2
CASGLASSDTQYF TGTGCTAGTGGTTTGGCCTCCTCAGATACGCAGTATTTT 13 TRBJ2-3 TRBV12-5 NA NA
CASSLRDSNQPQHF TGCGCCAGCAGCCTGCGGGACAGCAATCAGCCCCAGCATTTT 14 TRBJ1-5 TRBV4-1 NA NA
CASSLDFGRQETQYF TGCGCCAGCAGCTTGGATTTTGGCAGGCAAGAGACCCAGTACTTC 15 TRBJ2-5 TRBV5-1 NA NA
CASSPPSGGPPGELFF TGTGCCAGCTCACCACCGAGCGGGGGCCCACCCGGGGAGCTGTTTTTT 16 TRBJ2-2 TRBV18 few TRBD2
CASSLWAAEGSGYTF TGTGCCAGCAGTTTATGGGCCGCGGAGGGATCTGGCTACACCTTC 15 TRBJ1-2 TRBV27 NA NA
CASSRGRDTEAFF TGCGCCAGCAGCCGAGGGAGGGATACTGAAGCTTTCTTT 13 TRBJ1-1 TRBV4-3 NA NA
CASSVRGQNTEAFF TGTGCCAGCAGCGTCAGGGGGCAGAACACTGAAGCTTTCTTT 14 TRBJ1-1 TRBV7-2 NA TRBD1
CASSLEPNSGNTIYF TGTGCCAGCAGCTTAGAACCCAACTCTGGAAACACCATATATTTT 15 TRBJ1-3 TRBV7-9 NA NA
CASSDIAGGRDTQYF TGTGCCAGCAGCGACATAGCGGGGGGGCGGGATACGCAGTATTTT 15 TRBJ2-3 TRBV9 NA TRBD2
CASSATNEKLFF TGTGCCAGCAGTGCAACTAATGAAAAACTGTTTTTT 12 TRBJ1-4 TRBV2 NA NA
CASSQPAGVGELFF TGCGCCAGCAGCCAACCGGCGGGGGTAGGGGAGCTGTTTTTT 14 TRBJ2-2 TRBV5-1 NA TRBD2
CASSRGDGYTF TGTGCCAGCAGCCGTGGCGATGGCTACACCTTC 11 TRBJ1-2 TRBV3-1/TRBV3-2 NA NA
CASSLAFTGPSSPLHF TGTGCCAGCAGCTTGGCCTTTACTGGCCCATCTTCACCCCTCCACTTT 16 TRBJ1-6 TRBV5-4 NA NA
CAISVDDSSYGYTF TGTGCCATCAGTGTGGATGACAGCTCCTATGGCTACACCTTC 14 TRBJ1-2 TRBV10-3 NA NA
CASSDRDSVNEQFF TGTGCCAGCAGTGACCGGGACAGCGTCAATGAGCAGTTCTTC 14 TRBJ2-1 TRBV6-1 NA TRBD1
CASSDGGSTDTQYF TGTGCCAGCAGTGACGGGGGGAGCACAGATACGCAGTATTTT 14 TRBJ2-3 TRBV6-4 NA NA
CASSLGLAGGDNEQFF TGTGCCAGCAGCCTAGGACTAGCGGGGGGGGACAATGAGCAGTTCTTC 16 TRBJ2-1 TRBV5-4 NA TRBD2
CASSLATITEAFF TGTGCCAGCAGCTTAGCAACGATCACTGAAGCTTTCTTT 13 TRBJ1-1 TRBV13 NA NA
CASSQLWSGASSYNEQFF TGTGCCAGCAGCCAACTTTGGAGCGGGGCAAGCTCCTACAATGAGCAGTTCTTC 18 TRBJ2-1 TRBV3-1/TRBV3-2 NA TRBD2
CASSLTGANEKLFF TGTGCCAGCAGCCTAACAGGGGCTAATGAAAAACTGTTTTTT 14 TRBJ1-4 TRBV5-4 NA TRBD1
CASSSQTATNYGYTF TGTGCCAGCAGCAGCCAGACCGCGACTAACTATGGCTACACCTTC 15 TRBJ1-2 TRBV5-4 NA NA
CASSPFEQGATYNSPLHF TGTGCCAGCTCACCATTCGAACAGGGGGCAACCTATAATTCACCCCTCCACTTT 18 TRBJ1-6 TRBV18 once TRBD1
CASSSTNEKLFF TGTGCCAGCAGTTCAACTAATGAAAAACTGTTTTTT 12 TRBJ1-4 TRBV6-5 NA NA
CASSDDAGGGTEAFF TGTGCCAGCAGTGACGACGCGGGCGGAGGAACTGAAGCTTTCTTT 15 TRBJ1-1 TRBV2 NA NA
CASGLVTRGPYGYTF TGTGCTAGTGGTTTGGTAACTAGGGGTCCCTATGGCTACACCTTC 15 TRBJ1-2 TRBV12-5 NA NA
CASSVEGRAPGELFF TGTGCCAGCAGCGTCGAGGGCAGGGCCCCCGGGGAGCTGTTTTTT 15 TRBJ2-2 TRBV9 NA NA
CASSPGTGAPNAGNTEAFF TGCGCCAGCAGCCCCGGGACAGGGGCCCCGAACGCGGGGAACACTGAAGCTTTCTTT 19 TRBJ1-1 TRBV10-1 once TRBD1
CASSQPAGGDRAHTDTQYF TGTGCCAGCAGTCAGCCAGCGGGGGGGGACCGGGCTCACACAGATACGCAGTATTTT 19 TRBJ2-3 TRBV2 NA TRBD2
CASSLEDRASPLHF TGTGCCAGCAGCTTAGAGGACAGGGCATCACCCCTCCACTTT 14 TRBJ1-6 TRBV7-9 NA TRBD1
CAISETLTGLGRESGNTIYF TGTGCCATCAGTGAGACCCTAACAGGGTTAGGAAGGGAATCTGGAAACACCATATATTTT 20 TRBJ1-3 TRBV10-3 NA NA
CASENAGGAQDTQYF TGTGCCAGCGAAAATGCAGGGGGCGCGCAAGATACGCAGTATTTT 15 TRBJ2-3 TRBV2 NA TRBD1
CASSVEGNTEAFF TGTGCCAGCAGCGTCGAAGGGAACACTGAAGCTTTCTTT 13 TRBJ1-1 TRBV9 once NA
CASSQRQGQFYEQFF TGCGCCAGCAGCCAGCGACAGGGGCAATTTTATGAGCAGTTCTTC 15 TRBJ2-1 TRBV4-3 NA TRBD1
CASKGTGGTQYF TGTGCCAGCAAAGGGACAGGGGGTACGCAGTATTTT 12 TRBJ2-3 TRBV12-3/TRBV12-4 NA TRBD1
CASSGTSGGRRELFF TGTGCCAGCAGCGGGACTAGCGGGGGGAGGAGGGAGCTGTTTTTT 15 TRBJ2-2 TRBV5-4 NA TRBD2
CASSPFGGGYGYTF TGTGCCAGCAGCCCCTTCGGAGGGGGCTATGGCTACACCTTC 14 TRBJ1-2 TRBV27 NA NA
CASSSALTDTQYF TGTGCCAGCAGCTCGGCGCTTACAGATACGCAGTATTTT 13 TRBJ2-3 TRBV11-2 NA NA
CASSSTWGAPGNTIYF TGTGCCAGCAGCTCTACTTGGGGGGCGCCCGGAAACACCATATATTTT 16 TRBJ1-3 TRBV5-4 NA NA
CASSLQTGLGNEKLFF TGTGCCAGCAGCTTGCAAACAGGGTTGGGAAATGAAAAACTGTTTTTT 16 TRBJ1-4 TRBV9 NA NA
CSARAAGGYTF TGCAGTGCTAGAGCTGCCGGGGGCTACACCTTC 11 TRBJ1-2 TRBV20-1 NA NA
CASSIRGSRFGTQYF TGTGCCAGTAGTATTCGGGGATCCCGGTTTGGTACGCAGTATTTT 15 TRBJ2-3 TRBV19 once NA
CASSPRVNGYEQYF TGCGCCAGCAGCCCTCGGGTTAATGGCTACGAGCAGTACTTC 14 TRBJ2-7 TRBV4-1 NA NA
CASSQGLANEKLFF TGTGCCAGCAGCCAGGGGTTAGCTAATGAAAAACTGTTTTTT 14 TRBJ1-4 TRBV7-2 NA NA
CASSLGTGASGNTIYF TGTGCCAGCAGCTTAGGGACTGGCGCCTCTGGAAACACCATATATTTT 16 TRBJ1-3 TRBV7-6 NA NA
CASSYFGGLSYEQYF TGTGCCAGCAGTTACTTCGGGGGCCTGTCCTACGAGCAGTACTTC 15 TRBJ2-7 TRBV6-6 few NA
CATSRANYGYTF TGTGCCACCAGCAGAGCGAACTATGGCTACACCTTC 12 TRBJ1-2 TRBV15 NA NA
CASSYSRHGGDEQFF TGTGCCAGCAGTTACTCGAGGCACGGAGGGGATGAGCAGTTCTTC 15 TRBJ2-1 TRBV6-5 NA NA
CASSLWGRGGETQYF TGTGCCAGCAGCTTATGGGGACGCGGGGGGGAGACCCAGTACTTC 15 TRBJ2-5 TRBV7-2 NA TRBD2
CASRTKPGTGLYNEQFF TGCGCCAGCAGGACGAAACCTGGGACAGGGTTGTACAATGAGCAGTTCTTC 17 TRBJ2-1 TRBV5-1 NA TRBD1
CASSLLQGYTEAFF TGTGCCAGCAGCTTATTACAGGGATACACTGAAGCTTTCTTT 14 TRBJ1-1 TRBV7-2 NA NA
CASSPIKVREQFF TGTGCCAGCTCACCGATCAAGGTCCGTGAGCAGTTCTTC 13 TRBJ2-1 TRBV18 NA NA
CASSSRADTEAFF TGTGCCAGCAGTTCACGGGCGGACACTGAAGCTTTCTTT 13 TRBJ1-1 TRBV6-6 NA NA